A single sample gave rise to the 28 T cell receptor beta chains below, sequenced in a study of T cells in Graves' hyperthyroidism and ophthalmopathy. Researchers amplified the TCR beta CDR3 regions from RNA transcripts. An initial round of RT-PCR targeting the TCR CDR3 relied on the HTBI primer set. Each CDR3 protein gets one entry after TCRdb re-called the multiplex PCR reads with MiXCR. The data contain under 300,000 distinct CDR3 sequences, 13% of them singletons. Sequencing used blood. These receptors were collected from a woman in her 30s with Graves' hyperthyroidism that later progressed to Graves' ophthalmopathy.

This clonotype has more than one count but fewer than ten. The chain carries TRBV27 and TRBJ2-7; 9 bases agree with TRBD1. The CDR3 has 17 residues. The V and J ends lost 6 bases and 3 bases, in that order; junction bases with no gene match: 15. Per germline, CDR1 MNHEY and CDR2 SMNVEV (reference sequence). CDR3 amino acids: CASSHLTGQGVRYEQYF. CDR3 sequence (DNA): TGTGCCAGCAGCCATCTAACGGGACAGGGAGTGCGCTACGAGCAGTACTTC.

This clonotype was observed many times. The chain recombines TRBV7-8 with TRBJ2-1, with 15 bases identical to TRBD2. The CDR3 totals 21 residues. J gave up 2 bases and V 3 bases, and 14 bases lay outside the gene matches. CDR1 and CDR2 from the germline V gene are SGHVS and FQNEAQ. CDR3: CASSLRAKGLAGGGAYNEQFF. CDR3 coding DNA: TGTGCCAGCAGCTTGCGGGCCAAGGGACTAGCGGGAGGAGGCGCCTACAATGAGCAGTTCTTC.

This clonotype was detected a few times. This may be a read error, as it is one base from a much larger clone. The chain has TRBV11-3 and TRBJ2-7, with 7 nucleotides matching TRBD2. The V segment lost 7 bases and the J segment 2 bases; nucleotides outside the gene matches: 5. The CDR3 has 13 amino acids. The germline CDR1 and CDR2 sequences are SGHNT and YENEEA. The CDR3 region has the DNA TGTGCCAGCAACCGGGACTATACCTACGAGCAGTACTTC. It codes for CASNRDYTYEQYF.

This clonotype was observed at least ten times. Here the CDR3 reads CASSSQPNTEAFF. CDR3 DNA sequence: TGTGCCAGCAGTTCACAGCCGAACACTGAAGCTTTCTTT. The rearrangement joins TRBV28 to TRBJ1-1; the D is unclear. V dropped 4 bases and J dropped 1 base, with 7 bases sitting between them. The CDR3 length is 13 residues. Germline V lookup: CDR1 MDHEN, CDR2 SYDVKM. The variable domain in full, completed from reference TRBV28 and TRBJ1-1, reads DVKVTQSSRYLVKRTGEKVFLECVQDMDHENMFWYRQDPGLGLRLIYFSYDVKMKEKGDIPEGYSVSREKKERFSLILESASTNQTSMYLCASSSQPNTEAFFGQGTRLTVV.

As to this clonotype: Given a much more abundant clone one base away, this may be a read error. The chain joins TRBV30 to TRBJ1-3; D remains unclear. V lost 3 bases, J lost 4 bases, and 19 bases lay in between. This CDR3 comprises 16 residues. Germline V gene lookup returns CDR1 GTSNPN and CDR2 SVGIG (reference sequence). The CDR3 loop is CAWRKRVVLSGNTIYF. The CDR3 DNA follows: TGTGCCTGGAGGAAGAGGGTAGTTCTATCGGGAAACACCATATATTTT.

This clonotype has more than one count but fewer than ten. This chain links TRBV6-2 or TRBV6-3 with TRBJ1-2; the D gene is possibly TRBD1 (6 bases). Trimming took off 0 bases at V and 6 bases at J, with 11 bases between the two ends. This CDR3 has 14 residues. Germline V CDR1 and CDR2: MNHEY, SVGEGT. CDR3 nucleotide sequence: TGTGCCAGCAGTTACTCGGGGGGGCCAAATGGCTACACCTTC. Its protein product is CASSYSGGPNGYTF.

This clonotype was found many times. This chain joins TRBV27 and TRBJ2-2, with D possibly matching TRBD2 (6 bases). Trimming cost V 6 bases and J 8 bases, with 16 bases left between them. Per germline, CDR1 MNHEY and CDR2 SMNVEV (reference sequence). The CDR3 consists of 14 residues. The CDR3 spells CASRGSAAGGELFF. The CDR3 DNA is TGTGCCAGCAGAGGGTCTGCGGCGGGAGGGGAGCTGTTTTTT.

This clonotype was seen many times. The V call is TRBV7-2, the J call TRBJ2-7; D is ambiguous. The CDR3 loop spans 12 amino acids. CDR1 SGHTA and CDR2 FQGNSA come from the germline V gene. V was cut by 5 bases and J by 0 bases, with 5 bases left in between. CDR3 sequence (DNA): TGTGCCAGCAGCGCCCTCTCCTACGAGCAGTACTTC. Translation: CASSALSYEQYF.

This clonotype was counted at least ten times. The V gene is TRBV2, the J gene TRBJ2-5; D unclear. This CDR3 has 13 amino acids. V was trimmed by 2 bases and J by 2 bases, leaving 6 bases between them. Germline loops: CDR1 SNHLY, CDR2 FYNNEI. The CDR3 loop reads CASSEFGQETQYF. The CDR3 region has the DNA TGTGCCAGCAGTGAATTTGGGCAAGAGACCCAGTACTTC. Combining the CDR3 with reference TRBV2 and TRBJ2-5 gives the whole variable domain EPEVTQTPSHQVTQMGQEVILRCVPISNHLYFYWYRQILGQKVEFLVSFYNNEISEKSEIFDDQFSVERPDGSNFTLKIRSTKLEDSAMYFCASSEFGQETQYFGPGTRLLVL.

The sample holds many counts of this clonotype. The rearrangement uses TRBV3-1 and TRBJ1-1; possible D gene TRBD1, 5 bases. CDR1 is LGHDT and CDR2 is YNNKEL in the germline V gene (reference sequence). V gave up 1 base and J gave up 8 bases, with 14 bases separating them. The CDR3 length is 14 residues. CDR3 region: CASSQGSAGREAFF. The DNA for the CDR3 is TGTGCCAGCAGCCAAGGGTCGGCAGGGAGGGAAGCTTTCTTT.

This clonotype was counted at least ten times. This chain links TRBV28 with TRBJ2-5; 10 bases match TRBD2. The V gene's germline CDR1 is MDHEN and CDR2 SYDVKM. CDR3 length: 16 amino acids. V trimming: 7 bases; J trimming: 5 bases; junction bases outside the gene matches: 13. CDR3 in DNA: TGTGCCAGCACCCTCCGGGCTAGCGGGAGTGGGGAGACCCAGTACTTC. This gives the protein CASTLRASGSGETQYF.

This clonotype was detected ten times or more. The chain links TRBV7-2 to TRBJ2-7; 7 positions agree with TRBD2. The germline V gene has CDR1 SGHTA and CDR2 FQGNSA. J gave up 5 bases and V 4 bases, and 5 bases lay outside the gene matches. The CDR3 sequence is 13 residues long. The DNA of the CDR3 is TGTGCCAGCAGCTCATTCGGGGGGAACGAGCAGTACTTC. Protein product: CASSSFGGNEQYF.

The rearrangement joins TRBV6-1 to TRBJ2-7, with D hard to call. The germline V gene has CDR1 MNHNS and CDR2 SASEGT. There are 14 residues in the CDR3. V was clipped by 8 bases and J by 2 bases, with 16 bases between them. CDR3 in amino acids: CASGHTLGPYEQYF. The CDR3 nucleotides read TGTGCCAGCGGCCACACCCTAGGCCCCTACGAGCAGTACTTC.

At least ten counts were recorded for this clonotype. This chain connects TRBV7-2 to TRBJ2-3; the D is unclear. Germline CDR1 SGHTA, CDR2 FQGNSA. V shed 1 base and J shed 10 bases, with 12 bases lying between them. This CDR3 region has 13 residues. The CDR3 region is CASSLEGIHPQYF. In DNA, the CDR3 is TGTGCCAGCAGCTTAGAGGGAATACATCCGCAGTATTTT.

There are many counts of this clonotype. The gene calls are TRBV11-3 and TRBJ2-1; no definite D call. The CDR3 is 15 amino acids. Germline V CDR1 and CDR2: SGHNT, YENEEA. V gave up 3 bases and J gave up 0 bases, with 9 bases separating them. The CDR3 is CASSFSHVSYNEQFF. For the CDR3, the DNA is TGTGCCAGCAGCTTCAGTCACGTCTCCTACAATGAGCAGTTCTTC.

The chain uses TRBV3-1 and TRBJ1-2; unclear D gene. CDR1 is LGHDT and CDR2 is YNNKEL in the germline V gene (reference sequence). This CDR3 has 14 residues. V shed 3 bases and J shed 8 bases, with 16 bases lying between them. CDR3 amino acids: CASSQRDRAQGYTF. The CDR3 DNA follows: TGTGCCAGCAGCCAGAGGGATAGGGCGCAAGGCTACACCTTC.

This clonotype showed up just a few times. The chain couples TRBV5-1 to TRBJ1-4; 7 bases are a match to TRBD1. The CDR3 is 14 amino acids. With 4 bases clipped from V and 7 bases from J, the junction kept 7 bases outside the gene matches. Germline values: CDR1 SGHRS, CDR2 YFSETQ. The CDR3 region is CASSRTTGSEKLFF. The CDR3 coding sequence is TGCGCCAGCAGCCGTACGACAGGGTCTGAAAAACTGTTTTTT.

This clonotype appeared many times. The chain employs TRBV29-1 and TRBJ2-7; 8 bases map to TRBD2. Looked up from germline, CDR1 is SQVTM and CDR2 is ANQGSEA. J gave up 0 bases and V 4 bases, and 5 bases lay outside the gene matches. This CDR3 has 14 residues. The CDR3 region is CSVVAAGVSYEQYF. CDR3 nucleotides: TGCAGCGTTGTAGCAGCGGGGGTCTCCTACGAGCAGTACTTC.

The sample holds many counts of this clonotype. The V and J genes are TRBV18 and TRBJ2-7; TRBD2 matches 8 bases. Per germline, CDR1 KGHSH and CDR2 LQKENI. The CDR3 is made up of 16 amino acids. After removal of 3 bases from V and 6 bases from J, the junction contained 13 bases not matched to a gene. This CDR3 is CASSPALAGSYPEQYF. CDR3 DNA sequence: TGTGCCAGCTCACCTGCTTTAGCGGGATCGTATCCCGAGCAGTACTTC.

The table lists this clonotype with many counts. This CDR3 is CASSPGTVYGYTF. CDR3 DNA: TGTGCCAGCAGCCCGGGGACAGTCTATGGCTACACCTTC. The rearrangement uses TRBV11-1 and TRBJ1-2; 7 nucleotides match TRBD1. This CDR3 has 13 amino acids. With 5 bases clipped from V and 4 bases from J, the junction kept 4 bases outside the gene matches. CDR1 is SGHAT, CDR2 FQDESV, per germline (reference sequence).

In this sample, this clonotype turned up many times. V gene TRBV5-1 combines with J gene TRBJ2-1; 8 positions agree with TRBD2. This CDR3 has 15 amino acids. V shed 2 bases, J shed 5 bases, and the junction held 6 bases outside the gene matches. Germline CDR1 and CDR2: SGHRS and YFSETQ. Here the CDR3 DNA reads TGCGCCAGCAGCTTAGGAGCGGGAGCTAACAATGAGCAGTTCTTC. Translating gives CASSLGAGANNEQFF.

There are many counts of this clonotype. The CDR3 DNA reads TGTGCCAGCAGCTTAGGAGGACTAGCCACAGATACGCAGTATTTT. Translating gives CASSLGGLATDTQYF. The chain links TRBV11-3 to TRBJ2-3; 8 bases are shared with TRBD2. Trimming cost V 1 base and J 2 bases; bases outside gene matches: 2. Per the germline V gene, CDR1 is SGHNT and CDR2 is YENEEA. This CDR3 comprises 15 residues.

This chain joins TRBV30 and TRBJ2-4, with D maybe TRBD1 (6 bases). CDR1 and CDR2 (germline): GTSNPN, SVGIG (reference sequence). The CDR3 extends over 12 amino acids. V dropped 7 bases and J dropped 5 bases, with 12 bases sitting between them. The DNA for the CDR3 is TGTGCCTCCGGCAGGGGCCAAAACATTCAGTACTTC. Its translation is CASGRGQNIQYF.

This clonotype has ten or more counts. The chain links TRBV7-9 to TRBJ2-7; D not resolved. The CDR3 consists of 13 residues. The germline CDR1 and CDR2 sequences are SEHNR and FQNEAQ (reference sequence). The germline V and J ends were trimmed by 5 bases and 2 bases, with 10 bases remaining between them. The CDR3 coding sequence is TGTGCCAGCAGCGGCCCCAGCACCTACGAGCAGTACTTC. Translating it yields CASSGPSTYEQYF.

This clonotype was detected once. This may come from a read error, since a much larger clone is one base off. The rearrangement joins TRBV27 to TRBJ2-1; tentative D call: TRBD2 (6 bases). Germline V lookup: CDR1 MNHEY, CDR2 SMNVEV (reference sequence). V lost 5 bases to trimming and J lost 7 bases, with 18 bases between them. The CDR3 covers 15 residues. This CDR3 is CASSDWRGQGNEQFF. Here the CDR3 DNA reads TGTGCCAGCAGTGATTGGAGGGGCCAAGGGAATGAGCAGTTCTTC.

Ten or more counts support this clonotype. The chain couples TRBV2 to TRBJ1-5; no clear D. Per germline, CDR1 SNHLY and CDR2 FYNNEI. This CDR3 has 14 amino acids. The germline V and J ends were trimmed by 7 bases and 0 bases, with 10 bases remaining between them. This chain's CDR3 is CASTEIHSNQPQHF. In DNA, the CDR3 is TGTGCCAGCACAGAGATCCATAGCAATCAGCCCCAGCATTTT.

Worth noting for this clonotype: An end of the junction differs from the germline gene, which may be a read error. The chain is built from TRBV5-4 and TRBJ1-1; no clear D gene. Germline V CDR1 and CDR2: SGHNT, YYREEE (reference sequence). The CDR3 extends over 13 amino acids. The CDR3 region is CASSLEENTGAFF. The CDR3 nucleotides are TGTGCCAGCAGCTTGGAAGAGAACACTGGAGCTTTCTTT.

This clonotype was detected ten times or more. This chain joins TRBV20-1 and TRBJ2-1; 12 bases are a match to TRBD2. Trimming took 0 bases from V and 3 from J; bases not matched to a gene: 9. In germline, CDR1 is DFQATT, CDR2 SNEGSKA (reference sequence). The CDR3 is 18 amino acids. The CDR3 spells CSARDLRLAGAHYNEQFF. In DNA, the CDR3 is TGCAGTGCTAGAGATCTTAGACTAGCGGGAGCCCACTACAATGAGCAGTTCTTC.